The 25 T cell receptor beta chains below were found in one sample sequenced in a study of cytomegalovirus exposure and HLA in healthy donors. Sequenced by immunoSEQ multiplex PCR; TCRdb stores in-frame clones only, minus some. The sample has approximately 150,000 clones, about four fifths seen once; the top ten hold roughly 10%. The specimen sequenced was PBMCs. The source is a young man in good health and CMV-seropositive.

The chain combines TRBV29-1 with TRBJ1-1; TRBD1 might be the D (6 bases). Looked up from germline, CDR1 is SQVTM and CDR2 is ANQGSEA. This CDR3 spans 16 amino acids. The V end was cut by 6 bases, the J end by 0 bases, with 20 bases between. CDR3 DNA: TGCAGCGTCGACCCCACAGGGATAGGGATGAACACTGAAGCTTTCTTT. This gives the protein CSVDPTGIGMNTEAFF. The full variable domain, rest sourced from reference TRBV29-1 and TRBJ1-1, is SAVISQKPSRDICQRGTSLTIQCQVDSQVTMMFWYRQQPGQSLTLIATANQGSEATYESGFVIDKFPISRPNLTFSTLTVSNMSPEDSSIYLCSVDPTGIGMNTEAFFGQGTRLTVV.

CDR3 sequence reads: CASSLQGEGNTIYF. In DNA, the CDR3 is TGTGCCAGCAGTTTACAGGGGGAAGGAAACACCATATATTTT. The gene calls are TRBV2 and TRBJ1-3, with TRBD1 matching over 8 bases. Trimming at V came to 5 bases and at J to 4 bases, leaving 4 bases not matched to a gene. The CDR3 is 14 residues long. The germline V gene encodes CDR1 SNHLY and CDR2 FYNNEI.

This clone appeared once. V is TRBV29-1 and J is TRBJ2-7, with 12 bases fitting TRBD1. The CDR3 contains 14 residues. Germline CDR1 SQVTM, CDR2 ANQGSEA. The V and J ends lost 6 bases and 7 bases, in that order; junction bases with no gene match: 10. As DNA, the CDR3 is TGCAGCGTCGAACAGGGACAGGGGGCGCTGGAGCAGTACTTC. It specifies CSVEQGQGALEQYF.

This sequence joins TRBV7-2 and TRBJ2-7, with 8 bases lining up with TRBD1. With 1 base clipped from V and 7 bases from J, the junction kept 9 bases outside the gene matches. CDR1 and CDR2 (germline): SGHTA, FQGNSA. The CDR3 spans 15 residues. The CDR3 nucleotides are TGTGCCAGCAGCTTAGGCGGTACAGGGGGGTGGGAGCAGTACTTC. It is translated as CASSLGGTGGWEQYF. Full variable domain (missing parts from reference TRBV7-2 and TRBJ2-7): GAGVSQSPSNKVTEKGKDVELRCDPISGHTALYWYRQSLGQGLEFLIYFQGNSAPDKSGLPSDRFSAERTGGSVSTLTIQRTQQEDSAVYLCASSLGGTGGWEQYFGPGTRLTVT.

This clone was detected ten times or more. The chain couples TRBV5-1 to TRBJ1-2; TRBD1 might be the D (5 bases). The CDR3 has 16 residues. Trimming left V 1 base short and J 3 bases short, with 16 bases between. Per germline, CDR1 SGHRS and CDR2 YFSETQ. CDR3 region: CASSLQGRGLDYGYTF. The CDR3 DNA sequence: TGCGCCAGCAGCTTGCAGGGACGGGGGTTAGACTATGGCTACACCTTC.

This chain connects TRBV5-1 to TRBJ2-7; 9 bases match TRBD1. The CDR3 is 13 amino acids. Unmatched junction bases numbered 1, after V lost 3 bases and J lost 3 bases. The germline CDR1 and CDR2 sequences are SGHRS and YFSETQ. This CDR3 reads CASSWDRVYEQYF. The DNA of the CDR3 is TGCGCCAGCAGCTGGGACAGGGTCTACGAGCAGTACTTC.

V is TRBV29-1 and J is TRBJ2-3; no clear D. V was cut by 5 bases and J by 6 bases, with 18 bases left in between. The CDR3 is 14 residues long. CDR1 is SQVTM and CDR2 is ANQGSEA in the germline V gene. The CDR3 protein is CSVPSSTGVDTQYF. The DNA for the CDR3 is TGCAGCGTTCCCTCTTCGACGGGTGTGGATACGCAGTATTTT.

In this sample, this clone turned up once. The V gene is TRBV19, the J gene TRBJ1-5; D is unclear. Germline CDR1 LNHDA, CDR2 SQIVND (reference sequence). V lost 4 bases and J lost 0, with 7 bases in between. This CDR3 spans 14 amino acids. CDR3 region: CASSKGDSNQPQHF. CDR3 coding DNA: TGTGCCAGTAGTAAGGGAGATAGCAATCAGCCCCAGCATTTT.

The chain has TRBV11-2 and TRBJ2-2; no definite D call. Trimming pared 8 bases from V and 3 bases from J, leaving 13 bases between. Germline values: CDR1 SGHAT, CDR2 FQNNGV. The CDR3 is made up of 14 amino acids. For the CDR3, the DNA is TGTGCCAGCCGCCCAATAGGAGACACCGGGGAGCTGTTTTTT. Protein sequence: CASRPIGDTGELFF.

This chain joins TRBV2 and TRBJ2-6; the D gene is possibly TRBD2 (5 bases). Per the germline V gene, CDR1 is SNHLY and CDR2 is FYNNEI. V lost 2 bases to trimming and J lost 4 bases, with 6 bases between them. The CDR3 length is 14 residues. The chain's CDR3 is CASSERGGANVLTF. Written as DNA, the CDR3 is TGTGCCAGCAGTGAACGAGGGGGGGCCAACGTCCTGACTTTC.

A few counts support this clone. The chain uses TRBV25-1 and TRBJ1-3, with D uncertain. The CDR3 sequence is 12 residues long. Germline lookup yields CDR1 MGHDK and CDR2 SYGVNS. Trimming removed 6 bases from V and 7 bases from J, with 10 bases in between. The DNA of the CDR3 is TGTGCCAGCAGCAGGCTTGGGAACACCATATATTTT. It codes for CASSRLGNTIYF.

V and J are TRBV15 and TRBJ1-1; D is perhaps TRBD1 (5 bases). The CDR3 is 15 amino acids. V was pared by 2 bases and J by 0 bases, with 10 bases between. CDR1 is LNHNV and CDR2 is YYDKDF in the germline V gene (reference sequence). For the CDR3, the DNA is TGTGCCACCAGCAGATCCGGGACTGTGAACACTGAAGCTTTCTTT. Amino acids: CATSRSGTVNTEAFF.

The J gene is TRBJ1-1, the V gene TRBV5-5; TRBD1 aligns across 10 bases. The CDR3 extends over 16 amino acids. CDR1 is SGHKS and CDR2 is YYEKEE in the germline V gene (reference sequence). Germline trimming cut 4 bases from V and 5 bases from J; bases unmatched to any gene: 11. The CDR3 nucleotides are TGTGCCAGCAGCGACAGGGGGCGAACCGAAGGGACTGAAGCTTTCTTT. It specifies CASSDRGRTEGTEAFF.

This chain connects TRBV7-2 to TRBJ1-1; maybe TRBD1 (5 bases). Trimming removed 5 bases from V and 11 bases from J, with 21 bases in between. The length of the CDR3 is 14 residues. The germline gives CDR1 SGHTA, CDR2 FQGNSA. Here the CDR3 reads CASSTSDLGGGAFF. CDR3 nucleotides: TGTGCCAGCAGCACCTCGGACCTCGGGGGAGGGGCTTTCTTT.

Turning to this clone: This same CDR3 is encoded by further DNA sequences in the sample. V usage is TRBV7-2 and J usage is TRBJ2-3; D call uncertain. Per the germline V gene, CDR1 is SGHTA and CDR2 is FQGNSA. The CDR3 covers 13 residues. Trimming left V 2 bases short and J 1 base short, with 4 bases between. The CDR3 DNA is TGTGCCAGCAGCTTACCTGGCACAGATACGCAGTATTTT. As protein: CASSLPGTDTQYF. The variable domain in full, with the rest retrieved from reference TRBV7-2 and TRBJ2-3, is GAGVSQSPSNKVTEKGKDVELRCDPISGHTALYWYRQSLGQGLEFLIYFQGNSAPDKSGLPSDRFSAERTGGSVSTLTIQRTQQEDSAVYLCASSLPGTDTQYFGPGTRLTVL.

The chain combines TRBV5-1 with TRBJ2-5; no reliable D call. Per the germline V gene, CDR1 is SGHRS and CDR2 is YFSETQ. This CDR3 is built from 13 residues. Trimming removed 0 bases from V and 4 bases from J, with 7 bases in between. The CDR3: CASSLGSSETQYF. CDR3 bases: TGCGCCAGCAGCTTGGGGAGTTCAGAGACCCAGTACTTC.

This chain connects TRBV6-1 to TRBJ1-5; 7 bases fit TRBD1. This CDR3 is built from 15 residues. With V trimmed by 6 bases and J by 1 base, 6 bases remained unmatched. Germline V gene sequence: CDR1 MNHNS, CDR2 SASEGT. The CDR3 loop is CASSGTVVSNQPQHF. The CDR3 DNA sequence: TGTGCCAGCAGCGGGACAGTCGTGAGCAATCAGCCCCAGCATTTT.

The chain carries TRBV9 and TRBJ2-3, with a tentative D call TRBD2 (5 bases). CDR3 length: 16 amino acids. The germline V gene has CDR1 SGDLS and CDR2 YYNGEE. The V gene lost 0 bases and the J gene lost 2 bases, with 13 bases spanning the gap. The CDR3 nucleotides read TGTGCCAGCAGCGTAGCCCTAGCCCCCCCCACAGATACGCAGTATTTT. It codes for CASSVALAPPTDTQYF.

The genes are TRBV29-1 and TRBJ1-5, with D possibly TRBD1 on 5 matching bases. Per the germline V gene, CDR1 is SQVTM and CDR2 is ANQGSEA. V was cut by 4 bases and J by 4 bases, with 8 bases left in between. This CDR3 contains 12 residues. CDR3 in amino acids: CSVGGPNQPQHF. The CDR3 DNA follows: TGCAGCGTTGGGGGCCCGAATCAGCCCCAGCATTTT. Drawing the rest from reference TRBV29-1 and TRBJ1-5, the complete variable domain is SAVISQKPSRDICQRGTSLTIQCQVDSQVTMMFWYRQQPGQSLTLIATANQGSEATYESGFVIDKFPISRPNLTFSTLTVSNMSPEDSSIYLCSVGGPNQPQHFGDGTRLSIL.

As to this clone: Different DNA sequences within this sample yield the same CDR3. This rearrangement joins TRBV5-1 to TRBJ2-3, with 8 bases identical to TRBD2. The V gene end was trimmed by 2 bases and the J gene end by 2 bases; junction bases not matched to a gene: 4. The CDR3 spans 15 residues. Germline loops: CDR1 SGHRS, CDR2 YFSETQ. The CDR3 DNA is TGCGCCAGCAGCTTATCTAGCGGGTCCACAGATACGCAGTATTTT. Protein: CASSLSSGSTDTQYF.

The genes are TRBV7-9 and TRBJ1-3; TRBD1 matches 7 bases. Germline-derived CDR1 and CDR2 are SEHNR and FQNEAQ (reference sequence). The CDR3 is 16 amino acids. V shed 1 base, J shed 1 base, and the junction held 4 bases outside the gene matches. For the CDR3, the DNA is TGTGCCAGCAGCTTAGGTCTCAGGGGGTCTGGAAACACCATATATTTT. It specifies CASSLGLRGSGNTIYF.

This rearrangement joins TRBV28 to TRBJ2-3, with 8 bases matching TRBD2. Germline values: CDR1 MDHEN, CDR2 SYDVKM. There are 17 residues in the CDR3. V was clipped by 3 bases and J by 5 bases; unmatched bases: 13. The DNA for the CDR3 is TGTGCCAGCAGTTTCGGTCTGGGGCTAGCGGGTGTAGATACGCAGTATTTT. It is translated as CASSFGLGLAGVDTQYF.

This rearrangement joins TRBV10-3 to TRBJ2-5, with 12 bases that match TRBD1. With 10 bases clipped from V and 0 bases from J, the junction kept 6 bases outside the gene matches. The CDR3 extends over 15 amino acids. Looked up from germline, CDR1 is ENHRY and CDR2 is SYGVKD. The CDR3 sequence is CATGTGGGYQETQYF. DNA for the CDR3: TGTGCCACCGGGACAGGGGGCGGGTACCAAGAGACCCAGTACTTC.

V usage is TRBV28 and J usage is TRBJ2-7, with a tentative D call TRBD1 (5 bases). The CDR3 runs 18 residues. Germline CDR1 and CDR2: MDHEN and SYDVKM. The V end was cut by 2 bases, the J end by 3 bases, with 23 bases between. For the CDR3, the DNA is TGTGCCAGCAGTTTAGCCCCTCCCCTTGGCAGGGTTGGCTACGAGCAGTACTTC. This encodes CASSLAPPLGRVGYEQYF.

This sequence joins TRBV18 and TRBJ1-1; TRBD1 agrees at 11 bases. The germline CDR1 and CDR2 sequences are KGHSH and LQKENI. Trimming took 3 bases from V and 4 from J; bases not matched to a gene: 1. This CDR3 has 14 residues. CDR3 sequence (DNA): TGTGCCAGCTCACCGGGACAGGGGGTCACTGAAGCTTTCTTT. Protein sequence: CASSPGQGVTEAFF. The whole variable domain, remainder taken from reference TRBV18 and TRBJ1-1, is NAGVMQNPRHLVRRRGQEARLRCSPMKGHSHVYWYRQLPEEGLKFMVYLQKENIIDESGMPKERFSAEFPKEGPSILRIQQVVRGDSAAYFCASSPGQGVTEAFFGQGTRLTVV.